One sample yielded the 4 T cell receptor beta chains listed below, sequenced in a study of post-analysis software for immune sequencing data. General study findings and limits: Comparison of patients with controls showed five TRBV segments more frequent in patients, TRBV5-6, TRBV5-1 and TRBV20-1 among them.

Their antigens are not known. TCR beta libraries were prepared from cDNA with unique molecular identifiers. TCRdb re-derived calls from the PCR reads in MiXCR, one entry per CDR3 protein. Here the sample spans fewer than 600,000 distinct CDR3 sequences, roughly 46% being singletons. Material for sequencing was blood. The receptors were sampled from a girl aged 10 to 17 with multiple sclerosis.

This clonotype was detected once. The chain is built from TRBV28 and TRBJ1-3, with 7 bases lining up with TRBD1. The CDR3 is 16 amino acids. Trimming removed 2 bases from V and 0 bases from J; junction bases left unmatched: 4. Germline CDR1 and CDR2: MDHEN and SYDVKM. The CDR3 here is CASSLGQADSGNTIYF. CDR3 coding DNA: TGTGCCAGCAGTTTAGGACAGGCCGACTCTGGAAACACCATATATTTT. Full variable domain (rest looked up from reference TRBV28 and TRBJ1-3): DVKVTQSSRYLVKRTGEKVFLECVQDMDHENMFWYRQDPGLGLRLIYFSYDVKMKEKGDIPEGYSVSREKKERFSLILESASTNQTSMYLCASSLGQADSGNTIYFGEGSWLTVV.

This clonotype was counted a single time. This chain uses TRBV10-3 with TRBJ2-7; either TRBD1 or TRBD2 may supply D (6 bases each). V shed 10 bases and J shed 0 bases, with 19 bases lying between them. CDR1 is ENHRY, CDR2 SYGVKD, per germline. This CDR3 is 15 amino acids long. CDR3 coding DNA: TGTGCCAGCACTAAGGGGGGTCTGAGCTCCTACGAGCAGTACTTC. Its protein product is CASTKGGLSSYEQYF.

This sequence joins TRBV24-1 and TRBJ2-1, with 11 bases aligning to TRBD2. From germline, CDR1 is KGHDR and CDR2 SFDVKD. V trimming: 3 bases; J trimming: 6 bases; junction bases outside the gene matches: 9. The CDR3 has 17 residues. Written as DNA, the CDR3 is TGTGCCACCAGTGATCGTTCGGGACTAGCGGCCCTCAATGAGCAGTTCTTC. This encodes CATSDRSGLAALNEQFF.

The table lists this clonotype with a few counts. CDR3 in DNA: TGCAGTGCTATGGGGGAGGACACCTACAATGAGCAGTTCTTC. This encodes CSAMGEDTYNEQFF. The chain is built from TRBV20-1 and TRBJ2-1; D perhaps matches TRBD2 (6 bases). Germline CDR1 and CDR2: DFQATT and SNEGSKA (reference sequence). The CDR3 is 14 residues long. The V and J ends lost 4 bases and 2 bases respectively, with 12 bases between them.